The following is a T cell receptor (beta chain) sequence with its context. This clone was picked up one time. The target of this receptor is not known. It has no much larger one-base neighbor in the sample; base qualities were not kept. For CDR1 and CDR2, the germline V gene (reference sequence) lists SEHNR and FQNEAQ. Taken from cysteine to phenylalanine, the CDR3 has 13 residues. The CDR3 DNA has 39 bases and is translated from base 1. The junction shows trimming of 3 bases on V and 5 bases on J, plus 7 bases between the germline ends. The library came from the immunoSEQ multiplex PCR assay. TCRdb's version of the immuneACCESS table is confined to in-frame rearrangements and falls short of the full clone set. An unresolved V gene accounts for under half of the shortfall where checked; the remainder is of unknown origin. The sample contains about 48,000 clones, about 90% of them found a single time. The ten biggest clones cover about 0.5% of the sample.

This sample was included in a study of T cell changes during pregnancy in multiple sclerosis (dated by TCRdb to about 2019). The study in broad terms: Changes in the T cell repertoire over the course of pregnancy were examined in this study in women with multiple sclerosis.

This material consisted of CD4+ T cells from peripheral blood mononuclear cells, taken in the third trimester of pregnancy. The sequence is built from TRBV7-9 and TRBJ1-4, with TRBD1 tentatively as D gene (6 bases match). This TCR was sampled from a female donor with multiple sclerosis, enrolled in a pregnancy study. The nucleotide sequence reads as follows: TGTGCCAGCAGCTTCACAGGGAATGAAAAACTGTTTTTT. It translates to CASSFTGNEKLFF.